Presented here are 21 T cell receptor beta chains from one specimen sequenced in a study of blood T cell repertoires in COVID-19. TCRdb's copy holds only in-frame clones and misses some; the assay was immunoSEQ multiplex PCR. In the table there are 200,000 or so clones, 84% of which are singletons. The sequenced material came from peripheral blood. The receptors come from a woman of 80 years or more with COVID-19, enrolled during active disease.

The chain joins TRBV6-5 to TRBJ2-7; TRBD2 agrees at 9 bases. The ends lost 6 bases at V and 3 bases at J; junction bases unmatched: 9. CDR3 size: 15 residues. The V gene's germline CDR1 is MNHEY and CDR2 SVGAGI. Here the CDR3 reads CASRGLAGSDYEQYF. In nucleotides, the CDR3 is TGTGCCAGCAGAGGTCTAGCGGGGTCGGACTACGAGCAGTACTTC.

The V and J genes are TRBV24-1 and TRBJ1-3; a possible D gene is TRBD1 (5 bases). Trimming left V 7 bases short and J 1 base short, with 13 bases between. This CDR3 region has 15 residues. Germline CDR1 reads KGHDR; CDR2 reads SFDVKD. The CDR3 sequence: CATREQDGSGNTIYF. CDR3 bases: TGTGCCACCAGAGAACAGGATGGATCTGGAAACACCATATATTTT.

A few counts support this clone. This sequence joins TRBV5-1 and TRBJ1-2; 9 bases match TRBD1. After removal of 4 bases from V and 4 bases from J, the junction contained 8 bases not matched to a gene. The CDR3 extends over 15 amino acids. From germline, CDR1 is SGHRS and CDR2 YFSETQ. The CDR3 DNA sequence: TGCGCCAGCAGCCCGGGGACAGGGTTTGGCTATGGCTACACCTTC. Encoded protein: CASSPGTGFGYGYTF.

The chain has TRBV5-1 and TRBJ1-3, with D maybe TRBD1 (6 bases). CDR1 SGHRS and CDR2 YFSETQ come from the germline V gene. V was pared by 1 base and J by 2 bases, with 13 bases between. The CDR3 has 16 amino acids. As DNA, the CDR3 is TGCGCCAGCAGCTTGACAGGGCCCCCACCTGGAAACACCATATATTTT. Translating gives CASSLTGPPPGNTIYF.

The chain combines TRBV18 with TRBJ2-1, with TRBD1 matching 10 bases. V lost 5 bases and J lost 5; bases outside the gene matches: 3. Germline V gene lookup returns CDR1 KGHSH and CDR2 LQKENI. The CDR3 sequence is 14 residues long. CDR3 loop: CASSWGQGNNEQFF. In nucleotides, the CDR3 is TGTGCCAGCTCATGGGGACAGGGGAACAATGAGCAGTTCTTC.

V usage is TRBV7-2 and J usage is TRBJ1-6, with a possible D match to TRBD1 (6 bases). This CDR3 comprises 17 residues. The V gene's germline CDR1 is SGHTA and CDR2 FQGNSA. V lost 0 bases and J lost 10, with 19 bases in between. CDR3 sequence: CASSLAAQGTLRSPLHF. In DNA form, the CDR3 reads TGTGCCAGCAGCTTAGCCGCACAGGGTACTCTCCGATCACCCCTCCACTTT.

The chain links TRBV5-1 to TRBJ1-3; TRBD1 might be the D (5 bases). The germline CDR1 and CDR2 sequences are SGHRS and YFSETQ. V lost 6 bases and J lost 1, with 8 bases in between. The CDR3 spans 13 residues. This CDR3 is CASTPGSGNTIYF. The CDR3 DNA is TGCGCCAGCACCCCAGGGTCTGGAAACACCATATATTTT.

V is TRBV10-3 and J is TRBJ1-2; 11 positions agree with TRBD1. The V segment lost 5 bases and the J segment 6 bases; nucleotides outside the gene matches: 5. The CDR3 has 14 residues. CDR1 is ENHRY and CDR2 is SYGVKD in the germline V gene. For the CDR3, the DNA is TGTGCCATCAGTTGGACAGGGGGCGAGGATGGCTACACCTTC. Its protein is CAISWTGGEDGYTF.

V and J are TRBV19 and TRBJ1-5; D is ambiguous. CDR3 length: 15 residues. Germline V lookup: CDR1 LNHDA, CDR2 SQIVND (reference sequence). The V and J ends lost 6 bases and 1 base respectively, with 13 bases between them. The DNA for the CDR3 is TGTGCCAGTAGAACAGCCCCAGGAAGCAATCAGCCCCAGCATTTT. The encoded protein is CASRTAPGSNQPQHF.

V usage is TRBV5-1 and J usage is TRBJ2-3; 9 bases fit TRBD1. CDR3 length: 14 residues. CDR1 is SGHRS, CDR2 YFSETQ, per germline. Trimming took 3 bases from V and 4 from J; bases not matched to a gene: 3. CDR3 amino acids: CASSSDRGADTQYF. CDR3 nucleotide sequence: TGCGCCAGCAGCTCGGACAGGGGTGCAGATACGCAGTATTTT.

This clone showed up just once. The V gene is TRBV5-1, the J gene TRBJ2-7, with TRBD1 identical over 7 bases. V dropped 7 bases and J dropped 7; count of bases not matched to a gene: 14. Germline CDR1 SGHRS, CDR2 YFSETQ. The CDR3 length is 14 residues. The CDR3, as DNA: TGCGCCAGCTCAGTAGGGACAGAGCCTACGGAGCAGTACTTC. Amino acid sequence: CASSVGTEPTEQYF.

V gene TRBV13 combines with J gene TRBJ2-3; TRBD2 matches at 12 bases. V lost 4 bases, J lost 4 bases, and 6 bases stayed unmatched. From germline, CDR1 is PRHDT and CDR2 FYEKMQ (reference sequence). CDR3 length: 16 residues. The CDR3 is CASSSRLAGEADTQYF. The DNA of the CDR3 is TGTGCCAGCAGCTCGAGACTAGCGGGGGAGGCAGATACGCAGTATTTT.

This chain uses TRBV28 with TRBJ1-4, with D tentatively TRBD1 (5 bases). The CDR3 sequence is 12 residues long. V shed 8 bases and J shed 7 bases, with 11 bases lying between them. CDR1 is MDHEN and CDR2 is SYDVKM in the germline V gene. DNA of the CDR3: TGTGCCAGCGGCAGGGTGGGTGAAAAACTGTTTTTT. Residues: CASGRVGEKLFF.

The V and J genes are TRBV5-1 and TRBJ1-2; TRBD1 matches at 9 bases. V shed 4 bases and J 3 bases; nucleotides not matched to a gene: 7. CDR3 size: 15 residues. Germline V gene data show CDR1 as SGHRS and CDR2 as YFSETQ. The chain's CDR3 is CASSLGTGSYYGYTF. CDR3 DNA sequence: TGCGCCAGCAGCCTTGGGACAGGGTCCTACTATGGCTACACCTTC.

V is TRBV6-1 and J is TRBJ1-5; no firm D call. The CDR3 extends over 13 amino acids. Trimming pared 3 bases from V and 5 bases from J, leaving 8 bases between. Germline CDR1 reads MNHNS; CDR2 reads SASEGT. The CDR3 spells CASSDGLDQPQHF. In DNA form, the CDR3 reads TGTGCCAGCAGTGATGGGCTTGATCAGCCCCAGCATTTT.

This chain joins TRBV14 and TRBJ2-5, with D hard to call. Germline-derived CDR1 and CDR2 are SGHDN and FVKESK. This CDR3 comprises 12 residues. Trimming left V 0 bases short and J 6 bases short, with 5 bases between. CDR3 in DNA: TGTGCCAGCAGCCAAGATCGTCAGACCCAGTACTTC. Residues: CASSQDRQTQYF.

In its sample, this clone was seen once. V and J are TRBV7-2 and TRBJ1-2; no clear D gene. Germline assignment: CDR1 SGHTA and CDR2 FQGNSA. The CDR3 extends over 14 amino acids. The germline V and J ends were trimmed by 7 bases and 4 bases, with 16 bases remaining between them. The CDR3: CASNPGNPVYGYTF. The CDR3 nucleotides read TGTGCCAGCAACCCAGGCAACCCCGTCTATGGCTACACCTTC.

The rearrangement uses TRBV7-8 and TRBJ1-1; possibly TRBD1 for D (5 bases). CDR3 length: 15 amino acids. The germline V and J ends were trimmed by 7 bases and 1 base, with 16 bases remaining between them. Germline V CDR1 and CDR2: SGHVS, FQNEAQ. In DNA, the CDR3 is TGTGCCAGCAAGGAAGACAGTTTAGGGAACACTGAAGCTTTCTTT. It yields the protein CASKEDSLGNTEAFF.

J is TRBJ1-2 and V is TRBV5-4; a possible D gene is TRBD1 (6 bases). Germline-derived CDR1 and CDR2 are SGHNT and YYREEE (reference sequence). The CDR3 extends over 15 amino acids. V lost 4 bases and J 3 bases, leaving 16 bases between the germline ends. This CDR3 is CASSPRQENYYGYTF. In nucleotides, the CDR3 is TGTGCCAGCAGCCCTCGACAGGAAAACTACTATGGCTACACCTTC. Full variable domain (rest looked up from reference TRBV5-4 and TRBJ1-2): ETGVTQSPTHLIKTRGQQVTLRCSSQSGHNTVSWYQQALGQGPQFIFQYYREEENGRGNFPPRFSGLQFPNYSSELNVNALELDDSALYLCASSPRQENYYGYTFGSGTRLTVV.

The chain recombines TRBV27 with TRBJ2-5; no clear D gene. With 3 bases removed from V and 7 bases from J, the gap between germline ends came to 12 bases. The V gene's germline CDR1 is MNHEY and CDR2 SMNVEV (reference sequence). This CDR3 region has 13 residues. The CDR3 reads CASSLSYSGTQYF. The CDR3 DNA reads TGTGCCAGCAGTTTGTCCTATTCAGGGACCCAGTACTTC.

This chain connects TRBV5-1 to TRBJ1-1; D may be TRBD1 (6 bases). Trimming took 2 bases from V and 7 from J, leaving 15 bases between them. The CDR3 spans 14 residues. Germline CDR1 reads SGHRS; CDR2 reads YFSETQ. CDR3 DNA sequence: TGCGCCAGCAGCTTCCTAACAGGGAGCAATGAAGCTTTCTTT. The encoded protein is CASSFLTGSNEAFF.